These 2 T cell receptor beta chains share one sample of origin, sequenced in a study of CD8 T cells in Susac syndrome. RNA amounts of about 0.5 to 1 ug underwent reverse transcription with random hexamers. TCRdb independently ran MiXCR on the immunoSEQ multiplex PCR reads; one entry per CDR3 protein. The sample yields about 300,000 distinct CDR3 sequences, approximately 85% seen once. What was sequenced was CD8+ T cells from PBMCs. Every receptor here comes from a human donor with multiple sclerosis.

V and J are TRBV11-2 and TRBJ2-7; 9 bases are shared with TRBD2. This CDR3 is 15 amino acids long. The V gene end was trimmed by 2 bases and the J gene end by 5 bases; junction bases not matched to a gene: 7. Germline assignment: CDR1 SGHAT and CDR2 FQNNGV. This chain's CDR3 is CASSLTGGRGDEQYF. The DNA for the CDR3 is TGTGCCAGCAGCTTAACAGGCGGGAGGGGAGACGAGCAGTACTTC. Complete variable domain (other parts from reference TRBV11-2 and TRBJ2-7): EAGVAQSPRYKIIEKRQSVAFWCNPISGHATLYWYQQILGQGPKLLIQFQNNGVVDDSQLPKDRFSAERLKGVDSTLKIQPAKLEDSAVYLCASSLTGGRGDEQYFGPGTRLTVT.

CDR3 in DNA: TGCAGCGTCCGTACAGGGGGCACTGAAGCTTTCTTT. This encodes CSVRTGGTEAFF. The genes are TRBV29-1 and TRBJ1-1; TRBD1 matches 8 bases. With 6 bases clipped from V and 4 bases from J, the junction kept 4 bases outside the gene matches. The CDR3 has 12 amino acids. The germline V gene has CDR1 SQVTM and CDR2 ANQGSEA.